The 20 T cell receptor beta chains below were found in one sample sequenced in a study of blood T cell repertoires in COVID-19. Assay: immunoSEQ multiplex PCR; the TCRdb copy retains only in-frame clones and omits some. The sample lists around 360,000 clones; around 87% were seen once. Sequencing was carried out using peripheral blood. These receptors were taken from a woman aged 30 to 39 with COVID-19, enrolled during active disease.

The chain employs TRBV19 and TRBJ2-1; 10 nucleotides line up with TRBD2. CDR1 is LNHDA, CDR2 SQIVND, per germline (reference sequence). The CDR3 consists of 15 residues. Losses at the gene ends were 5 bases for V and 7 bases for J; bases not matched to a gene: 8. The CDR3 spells CASSPTGTSVNEQFF. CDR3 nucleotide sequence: TGTGCCAGTAGTCCTACCGGGACTAGCGTAAATGAGCAGTTCTTC.

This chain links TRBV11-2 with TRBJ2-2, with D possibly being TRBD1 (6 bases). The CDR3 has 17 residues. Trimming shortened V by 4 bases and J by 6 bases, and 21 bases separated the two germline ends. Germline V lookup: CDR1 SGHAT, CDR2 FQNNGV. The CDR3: CASSSSLLQGGAGELFF. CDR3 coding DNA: TGTGCCAGCAGCTCGAGTCTATTACAGGGTGGGGCCGGGGAGCTGTTTTTT.

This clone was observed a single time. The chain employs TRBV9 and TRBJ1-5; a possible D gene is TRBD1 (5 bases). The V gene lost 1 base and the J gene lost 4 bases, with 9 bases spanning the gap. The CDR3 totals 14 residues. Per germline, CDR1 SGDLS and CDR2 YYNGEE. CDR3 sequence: CASSVYGGNQPQHF. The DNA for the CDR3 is TGTGCCAGCAGCGTATACGGGGGAAATCAGCCCCAGCATTTT.

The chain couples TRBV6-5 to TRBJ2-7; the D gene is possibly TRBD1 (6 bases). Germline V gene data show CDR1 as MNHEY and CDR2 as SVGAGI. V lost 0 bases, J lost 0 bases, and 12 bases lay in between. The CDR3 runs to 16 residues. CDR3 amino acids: CASSYSGHRVSYEQYF. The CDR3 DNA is TGTGCCAGCAGTTACTCGGGACACCGAGTCTCCTACGAGCAGTACTTC.

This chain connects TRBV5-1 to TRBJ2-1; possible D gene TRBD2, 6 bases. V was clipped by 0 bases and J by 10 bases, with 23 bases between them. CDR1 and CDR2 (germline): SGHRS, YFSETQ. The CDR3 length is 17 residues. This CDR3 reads CASSLGLGGLQPSEQFF. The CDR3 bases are TGCGCCAGCAGCTTGGGGTTGGGGGGACTCCAACCCTCAGAGCAGTTCTTC.

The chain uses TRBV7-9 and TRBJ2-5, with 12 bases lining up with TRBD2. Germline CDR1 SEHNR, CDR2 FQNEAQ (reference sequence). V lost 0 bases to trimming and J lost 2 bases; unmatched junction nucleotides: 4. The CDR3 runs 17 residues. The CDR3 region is CASSLALAGGLQETQYF. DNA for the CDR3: TGTGCCAGCAGCTTAGCGCTAGCGGGAGGGCTTCAAGAGACCCAGTACTTC.

The CDR3 protein is CASSPLAGSTDTQYF. The CDR3 DNA is TGTGCCAGCAGTCCTCTAGCGGGAAGCACAGATACGCAGTATTTT. The chain carries TRBV28 and TRBJ2-3; the match to TRBD2 covers 9 bases. Germline V lookup: CDR1 MDHEN, CDR2 SYDVKM. The CDR3 length is 15 residues. J lost 0 bases, V lost 5 bases, and 3 bases had no gene match.

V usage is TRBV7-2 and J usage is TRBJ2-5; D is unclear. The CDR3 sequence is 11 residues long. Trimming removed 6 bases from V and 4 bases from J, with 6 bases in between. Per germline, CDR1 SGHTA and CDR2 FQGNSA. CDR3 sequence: CASRSIETQYF. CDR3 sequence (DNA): TGTGCCAGCAGGTCAATAGAGACCCAGTACTTC.

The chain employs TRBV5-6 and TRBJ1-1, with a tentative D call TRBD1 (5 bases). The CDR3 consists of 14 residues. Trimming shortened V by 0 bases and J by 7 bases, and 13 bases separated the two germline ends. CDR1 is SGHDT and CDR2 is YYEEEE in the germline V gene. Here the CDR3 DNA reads TGTGCCAGCAGCTTGGGGCCAGGGTTGAATGAAGCTTTCTTT. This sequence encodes CASSLGPGLNEAFF.

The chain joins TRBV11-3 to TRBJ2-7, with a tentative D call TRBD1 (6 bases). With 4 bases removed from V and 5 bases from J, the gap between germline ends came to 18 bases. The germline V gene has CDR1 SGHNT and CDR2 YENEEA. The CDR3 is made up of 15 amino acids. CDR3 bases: TGTGCCAGCAGCTCCAATCCCACAGGGATCGACGAGCAGTACTTC. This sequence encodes CASSSNPTGIDEQYF.

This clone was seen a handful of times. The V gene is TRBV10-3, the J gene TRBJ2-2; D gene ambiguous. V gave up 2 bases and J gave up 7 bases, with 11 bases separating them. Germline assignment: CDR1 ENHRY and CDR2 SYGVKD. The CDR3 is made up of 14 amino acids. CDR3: CAISEKEENGELFF. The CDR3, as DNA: TGTGCCATCAGTGAGAAAGAGGAGAACGGGGAGCTGTTTTTT.

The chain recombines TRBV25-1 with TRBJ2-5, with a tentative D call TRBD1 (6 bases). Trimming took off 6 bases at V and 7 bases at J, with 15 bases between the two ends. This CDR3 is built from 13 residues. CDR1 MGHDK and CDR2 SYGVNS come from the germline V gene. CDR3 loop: CASSGTPGATQYF. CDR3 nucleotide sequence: TGTGCCAGCAGCGGGACACCTGGGGCGACCCAGTACTTC.

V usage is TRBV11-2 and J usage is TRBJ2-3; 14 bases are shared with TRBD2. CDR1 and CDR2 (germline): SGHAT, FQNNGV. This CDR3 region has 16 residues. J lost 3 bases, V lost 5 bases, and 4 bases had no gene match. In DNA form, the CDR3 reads TGTGCCAGCAGCCCTGGGACTAGCGGGAGAACAGATACGCAGTATTTT. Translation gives CASSPGTSGRTDTQYF.

CDR3 coding DNA: TGTGCCAGTAGTCCAGGGACTAGCAATGGCGAGCAGTACTTC. As protein: CASSPGTSNGEQYF. V usage is TRBV19 and J usage is TRBJ2-7; 9 bases are shared with TRBD2. The CDR3 is made up of 14 amino acids. CDR1 is LNHDA, CDR2 SQIVND, per germline (reference sequence). Trimming removed 5 bases from V and 6 bases from J; junction bases left unmatched: 8.

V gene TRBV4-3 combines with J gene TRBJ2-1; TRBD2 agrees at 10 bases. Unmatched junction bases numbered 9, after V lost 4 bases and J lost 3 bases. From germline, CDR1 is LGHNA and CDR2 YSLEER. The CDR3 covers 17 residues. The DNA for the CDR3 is TGCGCCAGCAGCCTTTTACCCCGGACTAGCGGCTACAATGAGCAGTTCTTC. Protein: CASSLLPRTSGYNEQFF.

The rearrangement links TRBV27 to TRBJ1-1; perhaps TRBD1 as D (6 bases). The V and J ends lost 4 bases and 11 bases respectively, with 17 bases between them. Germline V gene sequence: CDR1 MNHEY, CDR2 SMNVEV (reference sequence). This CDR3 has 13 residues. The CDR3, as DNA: TGTGCCAGCAGTTCCCGGGACACATGGCGGGCTTTCTTT. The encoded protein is CASSSRDTWRAFF.

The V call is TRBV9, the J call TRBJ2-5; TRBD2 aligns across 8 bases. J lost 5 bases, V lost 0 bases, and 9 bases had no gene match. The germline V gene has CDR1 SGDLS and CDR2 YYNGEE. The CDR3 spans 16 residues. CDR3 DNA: TGTGCCAGCAGCGTAGGACCGGGCACGGGAGGGGAGACCCAGTACTTC. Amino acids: CASSVGPGTGGETQYF. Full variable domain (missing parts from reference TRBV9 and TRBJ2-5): DSGVTQTPKHLITATGQRVTLRCSPRSGDLSVYWYQQSLDQGLQFLIQYYNGEERAKGNILERFSAQQFPDLHSELNLSSLELGDSALYFCASSVGPGTGGETQYFGPGTRLLVL.

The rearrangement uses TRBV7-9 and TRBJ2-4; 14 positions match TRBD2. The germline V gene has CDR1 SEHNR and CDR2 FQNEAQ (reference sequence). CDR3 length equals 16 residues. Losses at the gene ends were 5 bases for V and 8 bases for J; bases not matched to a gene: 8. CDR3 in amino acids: CASSGGLAGVGDIQYF. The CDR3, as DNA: TGTGCCAGCAGCGGGGGACTAGCGGGAGTCGGGGACATTCAGTACTTC.

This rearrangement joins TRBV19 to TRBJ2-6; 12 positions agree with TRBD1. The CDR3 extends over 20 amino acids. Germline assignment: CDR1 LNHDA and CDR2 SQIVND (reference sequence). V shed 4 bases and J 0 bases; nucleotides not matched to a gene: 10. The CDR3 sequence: CASSSRDRGRISSGANVLTF. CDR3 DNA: TGTGCCAGTAGTAGCCGGGACAGGGGGCGAATTAGCTCTGGGGCCAACGTCCTGACTTTC.

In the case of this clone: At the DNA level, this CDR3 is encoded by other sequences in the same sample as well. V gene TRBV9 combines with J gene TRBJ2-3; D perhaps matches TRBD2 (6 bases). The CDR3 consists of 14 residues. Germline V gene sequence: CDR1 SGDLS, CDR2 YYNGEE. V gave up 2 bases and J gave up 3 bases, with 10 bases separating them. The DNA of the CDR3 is TGTGCCAGCAGCGTTGGGGGGAATACAGATACGCAGTATTTT. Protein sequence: CASSVGGNTDTQYF.